The next 22 T cell receptor beta chains were all read from a single sample in a study of blood T cell repertoires in COVID-19. The assay was immunoSEQ multiplex PCR, and TCRdb's table has in-frame clones only and misses some. This sample has approximately 140,000 clones; 84% occur once, and the top ten carry 2.2%. The source material was peripheral blood. The receptor source for this set is a man aged 70-80 years with acute or convalescent COVID-19.

The chain employs TRBV19 and TRBJ1-5; 9 nucleotides line up with TRBD1. Germline CDR1 reads LNHDA; CDR2 reads SQIVND (reference sequence). The J segment lost 7 bases and the V segment lost 1 base, leaving 11 bases of the junction unmatched. This CDR3 has 17 residues. This CDR3 is CASSIGLPGQGHQPQHF. CDR3 coding DNA: TGTGCCAGTAGTATAGGCCTACCGGGACAGGGTCACCAGCCCCAGCATTTT.

This clone appeared a few times. This chain joins TRBV4-1 and TRBJ1-2; D is undetermined. This CDR3 is built from 14 residues. Germline CDR1 reads MGHRA; CDR2 reads YSYEKL. Trimming left V 3 bases short and J 3 bases short, with 11 bases between. CDR3 coding DNA: TGCGCCAGCAGCCACCCCGTTGGAGACTATGGCTACACCTTC. Protein: CASSHPVGDYGYTF.

The chain recombines TRBV5-4 with TRBJ2-1; 8 bases are shared with TRBD2. V dropped 8 bases and J dropped 9; count of bases not matched to a gene: 19. Germline V gene lookup returns CDR1 SGHNT and CDR2 YYREEE (reference sequence). The CDR3 has 16 residues. CDR3 in amino acids: CASRGGGGNWEAEQFF. DNA of the CDR3: TGTGCCAGTCGTGGGGGCGGGGGGAATTGGGAAGCTGAGCAGTTCTTC.

This clone was observed a few times. This chain uses TRBV7-3 with TRBJ1-1, with D possibly matching TRBD1 (6 bases). The V end was cut by 3 bases, the J end by 6 bases, with 11 bases between. The CDR3 runs to 13 residues. Germline lookup yields CDR1 SGHTA and CDR2 FQGTGA. The CDR3 here is CASSLNRASEAFF. The CDR3 DNA reads TGTGCCAGCAGCTTGAACAGGGCCTCTGAAGCTTTCTTT.

The chain has TRBV18 and TRBJ2-1, with 8 bases lining up with TRBD1. V dropped 1 base and J dropped 4; count of bases not matched to a gene: 3. This CDR3 region has 15 residues. CDR1 and CDR2 from the germline V gene are KGHSH and LQKENI. CDR3: CASSPLWTGYNEQFF. Here the CDR3 DNA reads TGTGCCAGCTCACCACTATGGACAGGGTACAATGAGCAGTTCTTC.

For the CDR3, the DNA is TGTGCCAGCAGCTTGCAGGGTGCGCTTATATATGGCTACACCTTC. Translation: CASSLQGALIYGYTF. V usage is TRBV7-9 and J usage is TRBJ1-2, with D tentatively TRBD1 (5 bases). V dropped 3 bases and J dropped 5 bases, with 16 bases sitting between them. This CDR3 has 15 amino acids. CDR1 SEHNR and CDR2 FQNEAQ come from the germline V gene (reference sequence).

This rearrangement joins TRBV19 to TRBJ1-1; D is perhaps TRBD1 (6 bases). Germline loops: CDR1 LNHDA, CDR2 SQIVND (reference sequence). The V gene lost 7 bases and the J gene lost 4 bases, with 22 bases spanning the gap. The CDR3 covers 16 residues. The CDR3 is CASKLRTVEKGTEAFF. The CDR3 DNA follows: TGTGCCAGTAAATTAAGGACAGTTGAGAAAGGCACTGAAGCTTTCTTT.

This clone has just one count. The chain combines TRBV3-1 (or the pseudogene TRBV3-2) with TRBJ1-2, with D hard to call. From germline, CDR1 is LGHDT and CDR2 YNNKEL (reference sequence). Trimming shortened V by 1 base and J by 4 bases, and 10 bases separated the two germline ends. This CDR3 has 14 amino acids. The CDR3 is CASSQVNSRYGYTF. As DNA, the CDR3 is TGTGCCAGCAGCCAAGTCAACAGCCGCTATGGCTACACCTTC.

CDR3 sequence (DNA): TGTGCCAGCAGTCTGGGGAGGGCCGGTCAGCCCCAGCATTTT. It is translated as CASSLGRAGQPQHF. The rearrangement links TRBV2 to TRBJ1-5, with D unclear. V lost 5 bases and J lost 6, with 14 bases in between. This CDR3 spans 14 amino acids. The germline CDR1 and CDR2 sequences are SNHLY and FYNNEI.

This clone has only a few counts. The chain uses TRBV29-1 and TRBJ2-1, with D uncertain. Germline CDR1 reads SQVTM; CDR2 reads ANQGSEA. V lost 7 bases to trimming and J lost 0 bases, with 13 bases between them. The CDR3 sequence is 14 residues long. The chain's CDR3 is CSAALRHSYNEQFF. CDR3 nucleotide sequence: TGCAGCGCGGCTTTGCGTCACTCCTACAATGAGCAGTTCTTC.

In the case of this clone: This sample also contains other DNA sequences that code for the same CDR3. The rearrangement uses TRBV5-4 and TRBJ1-2; 7 positions agree with TRBD1. The trim removed 4 bases at V and 5 bases at J, leaving 5 bases unmatched. Germline V gene data show CDR1 as SGHNT and CDR2 as YYREEE (reference sequence). The CDR3 extends over 13 amino acids. The CDR3 spells CASSLTQGYGYTF. In DNA, the CDR3 is TGTGCCAGCAGCCTTACACAGGGGTATGGCTACACCTTC.

This chain uses TRBV5-1 with TRBJ2-7, with TRBD1 matching 10 bases. Germline lookup yields CDR1 SGHRS and CDR2 YFSETQ. The V segment lost 5 bases and the J segment 3 bases; nucleotides outside the gene matches: 8. The CDR3 sequence is 15 residues long. As DNA, the CDR3 is TGCGCCAGCAGGTCCGGGACAGGGGATTTCTACGAGCAGTACTTC. It encodes CASRSGTGDFYEQYF.

The chain combines TRBV5-4 with TRBJ1-1; D may be TRBD1 (6 bases). The ends were cut back, 3 bases at V and 1 base at J, with 13 bases in the middle. The V gene's germline CDR1 is SGHNT and CDR2 YYREEE (reference sequence). The CDR3 is 15 residues long. The chain's CDR3 is CASSSPLQGNTEAFF. CDR3 bases: TGTGCCAGCAGCTCACCTCTACAGGGGAACACTGAAGCTTTCTTT.

The J gene is TRBJ2-7, the V gene TRBV10-3; 7 bases agree with TRBD2. This CDR3 has 13 amino acids. The junction had 10 bases not matched to a gene; V was cut back by 10 bases and J by 4 bases. Germline V gives CDR1 ENHRY, CDR2 SYGVKD. The CDR3 region is CATGAAGAYEQYF. In DNA, the CDR3 is TGTGCCACCGGTGCGGCGGGAGCTTACGAGCAGTACTTC.

The gene calls are TRBV28 and TRBJ1-6; D gene uncertain. This CDR3 has 15 amino acids. Looked up from germline, CDR1 is MDHEN and CDR2 is SYDVKM. Trimming took off 4 bases at V and 3 bases at J, with 10 bases between the two ends. The CDR3 DNA reads as TGTGCCAGCAGTTCCCCGGCGGGCTATAATTCACCCCTCCACTTT. This translates into CASSSPAGYNSPLHF.

There are a few counts of this clone. The chain is built from TRBV4-1 and TRBJ1-6; no clear D. The germline V gene encodes CDR1 MGHRA and CDR2 YSYEKL. Deletions cut 1 base from V and 7 bases from J, with 14 bases between. This CDR3 contains 16 residues. In DNA, the CDR3 is TGCGCCAGCAGCCAAGGTCAAGGAGGCGGCAATTCACCCCTCCACTTT. Protein sequence: CASSQGQGGGNSPLHF.

This chain connects TRBV27 to TRBJ2-3; 7 positions agree with TRBD2. The ends lost 4 bases at V and 5 bases at J; junction bases unmatched: 12. Germline V gives CDR1 MNHEY, CDR2 SMNVEV (reference sequence). The CDR3 consists of 16 residues. In nucleotides, the CDR3 is TGTGCCAGCAGTTCCCCCTCGCGGGAGTCGGAAGATACGCAGTATTTT. This sequence encodes CASSSPSRESEDTQYF.

The gene calls are TRBV3-1 (or the pseudogene TRBV3-2) and TRBJ2-7, with TRBD2 matching 8 bases. CDR1 is LGHDT, CDR2 YNNKEL, per germline (reference sequence). V gave up 4 bases and J gave up 1 base; unmatched junction bases: 3. The CDR3 sequence is 14 residues long. CDR3 in amino acids: CASSRSSGSYEQYF. DNA for the CDR3: TGTGCCAGCAGCCGATCTAGCGGGTCCTACGAGCAGTACTTC.

This chain connects TRBV18 to TRBJ2-3; D might be TRBD2 (5 bases). The germline gives CDR1 KGHSH, CDR2 LQKENI. The ends were cut back, 0 bases at V and 2 bases at J, with 6 bases in the middle. The CDR3 length is 14 residues. This CDR3 is CASSPPGLTDTQYF. CDR3 in DNA: TGTGCCAGCTCACCACCTGGACTCACAGATACGCAGTATTTT.

This chain links TRBV19 with TRBJ2-2; 7 bases are shared with TRBD2. J was trimmed by 7 bases and V by 4 bases; bases with no gene match: 3. The CDR3 is 13 residues long. The germline gives CDR1 LNHDA, CDR2 SQIVND (reference sequence). DNA of the CDR3: TGTGCCAGTAGTAGGGGGGGGATCGGGGAGCTGTTTTTT. This codes for CASSRGGIGELFF. Full variable domain (missing parts from reference TRBV19 and TRBJ2-2): DGGITQSPKYLFRKEGQNVTLSCEQNLNHDAMYWYRQDPGQGLRLIYYSQIVNDFQKGDIAEGYSVSREKKESFPLTVTSAQKNPTAFYLCASSRGGIGELFFGEGSRLTVL.

The chain links TRBV19 to TRBJ2-4, with D tentatively TRBD2 (5 bases). The V and J ends lost 6 bases and 1 base respectively, with 13 bases between them. Germline loops: CDR1 LNHDA, CDR2 SQIVND (reference sequence). CDR3 length: 15 amino acids. The CDR3 DNA is TGTGCCAGTAGCCTTGGAGGTGGGGCCAAAAACATTCAGTACTTC. This gives the protein CASSLGGGAKNIQYF.

The chain has TRBV12-3 or TRBV12-4 and TRBJ2-1, with D perhaps TRBD2 (6 bases). CDR3 length: 13 residues. The germline V and J ends were trimmed by 8 bases and 4 bases, with 12 bases remaining between them. In DNA, the CDR3 is TGTGCCAGCGGAGGGGCAGTTTACAATGAGCAGTTCTTC. This translates into CASGGAVYNEQFF.